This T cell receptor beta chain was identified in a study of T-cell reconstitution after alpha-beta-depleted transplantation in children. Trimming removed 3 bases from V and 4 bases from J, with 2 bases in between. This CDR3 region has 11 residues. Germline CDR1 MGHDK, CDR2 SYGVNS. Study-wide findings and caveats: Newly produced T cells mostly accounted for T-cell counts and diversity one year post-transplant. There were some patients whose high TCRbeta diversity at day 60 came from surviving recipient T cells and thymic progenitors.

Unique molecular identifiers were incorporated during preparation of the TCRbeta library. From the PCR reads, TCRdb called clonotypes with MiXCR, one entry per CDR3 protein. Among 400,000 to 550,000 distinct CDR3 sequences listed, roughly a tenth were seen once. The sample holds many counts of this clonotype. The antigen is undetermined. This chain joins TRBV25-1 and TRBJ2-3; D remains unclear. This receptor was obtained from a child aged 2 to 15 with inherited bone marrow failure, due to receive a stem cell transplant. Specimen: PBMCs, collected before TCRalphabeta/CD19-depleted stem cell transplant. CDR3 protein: CASSEADTQYF. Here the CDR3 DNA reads TGTGCCAGCAGTGAGGCAGATACGCAGTATTTT. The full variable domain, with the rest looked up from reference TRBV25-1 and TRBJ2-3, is EADIYQTPRYLVIGTGKKITLECSQTMGHDKMYWYQQDPGMELHLIHYSYGVNSTEKGDLSSESTVSRIRTEHFPLTLESARPSHTSQYLCASSEADTQYFGPGTRLTVL.